Below are 25 T cell receptor beta chains sequenced from a single sample in a study of CD8+ T cells in alopecia areata. Stated treatment: oral pan-JAK inhibitor, 5-10 mg twice daily. Extracted from the samples, RNA was reverse transcribed into cDNA to serve as the sequencing template. Only in-frame clones appear in the TCRdb table, and some are missing; sequencing was by immunoSEQ multiplex PCR. In the table there are 150,000 to 200,000 clones, roughly 65% of which are singletons. Sequencing was performed on CD4+ T cells sorted from blood, taken at week 4, from a patient treated with tofacitinib. These receptors were collected from a human donor with alopecia areata.

CDR3 in DNA: TGCAGCGTCGGACAGGGGGCGTTGAACACTGAAGCTTTCTTT. This gives the protein CSVGQGALNTEAFF. V gene TRBV29-1 combines with J gene TRBJ1-1; 11 bases agree with TRBD1. The CDR3 is 14 residues long. J gave up 0 bases and V 6 bases, and 3 bases lay outside the gene matches. The germline gives CDR1 SQVTM, CDR2 ANQGSEA.

This clone occurred many times. The rearrangement joins TRBV29-1 to TRBJ1-1, with D uncertain. This CDR3 has 11 amino acids. Between the trimmed V and J ends, which lost 6 bases and 9 bases, there was a span of 14 bases. Per germline, CDR1 SQVTM and CDR2 ANQGSEA. The CDR3 region is CSVGRSDQAFF. In DNA form, the CDR3 reads TGCAGCGTCGGACGTTCAGACCAAGCTTTCTTT.

This sequence joins TRBV30 and TRBJ2-7; TRBD2 might be the D (5 bases). The CDR3 has 13 amino acids. V was shortened by 5 bases and J by 0 bases, with 11 bases between the two germline ends. Per the germline V gene, CDR1 is GTSNPN and CDR2 is SVGIG (reference sequence). The CDR3, as DNA: TGTGCCTGGGAGGGAGAGAGCTCCTACGAGCAGTACTTC. It specifies CAWEGESSYEQYF. The complete variable domain, with remaining parts taken from reference TRBV30 and TRBJ2-7, reads SQTIHQWPATLVQPVGSPLSLECTVEGTSNPNLYWYRQAAGRGLQLLFYSVGIGQISSEVPQNLSASRPQDRQFILSSKKLLLSDSGFYLCAWEGESSYEQYFGPGTRLTVT.

This CDR3 reads CAWSVLTTGNSPLHF. The CDR3 DNA reads TGTGCCTGGAGTGTACTAACGACAGGGAATTCACCCCTCCACTTT. The J gene is TRBJ1-6, the V gene TRBV30, with 7 bases lining up with TRBD1. Germline CDR1 reads GTSNPN; CDR2 reads SVGIG (reference sequence). The CDR3 loop spans 15 amino acids. The ends lost 0 bases at V and 7 bases at J; junction bases unmatched: 6.

V usage is TRBV6-5 and J usage is TRBJ2-5; the D call may be TRBD1 or TRBD2 (5 bases each). This CDR3 has 14 amino acids. The germline V gene has CDR1 MNHEY and CDR2 SVGAGI. Trimming pared 5 bases from V and 5 bases from J, leaving 15 bases between. CDR3 region: CASSAGTTAETQYF. In DNA, the CDR3 is TGTGCCAGCAGTGCCGGGACCACTGCTGAGACCCAGTACTTC.

The chain has TRBV7-8 and TRBJ2-5; tentative D call: TRBD2 (7 bases). Germline V gives CDR1 SGHVS, CDR2 FQNEAQ. This CDR3 is built from 14 residues. The V gene lost 3 bases and the J gene lost 5 bases, with 13 bases spanning the gap. In DNA form, the CDR3 reads TGTGCCAGCAGCTTTCGGGGGGCCGGGGAGACCCAGTACTTC. The encoded protein is CASSFRGAGETQYF. The full variable domain, rest sourced from reference TRBV7-8 and TRBJ2-5, is GAGVSQSPRYKVAKRGQDVALRCDPISGHVSLFWYQQALGQGPEFLTYFQNEAQLDKSGLPSDRFFAERPEGSVSTLKIQRTQQEDSAVYLCASSFRGAGETQYFGPGTRLLVL.

The rearrangement joins TRBV6-5 to TRBJ1-2, with D perhaps matching TRBD1 (5 bases). The CDR3 has 12 residues. The germline V gene has CDR1 MNHEY and CDR2 SVGAGI. V dropped 5 bases and J dropped 8 bases, with 12 bases sitting between them. The CDR3 DNA follows: TGTGCCAGCAGTCCCGGGACGGGCGGCTACACCTTC. Amino acids: CASSPGTGGYTF.

The rearrangement joins TRBV30 to TRBJ1-2; 7 bases map to TRBD1. The CDR3 is 12 residues long. The junction had 1 base not matched to a gene; V was cut back by 2 bases and J by 4 bases. Germline values: CDR1 GTSNPN, CDR2 SVGIG (reference sequence). In DNA, the CDR3 is TGTGCCTGGAGTCGGGACAGCTATGGCTACACCTTC. Protein sequence: CAWSRDSYGYTF.

The chain employs TRBV10-3 and TRBJ1-2, with unresolved D. The CDR3 runs to 10 residues. CDR1 is ENHRY, CDR2 SYGVKD, per germline. V lost 10 bases, J lost 8 bases, and 11 bases lay in between. The CDR3 DNA reads TGTGCCACCCTGGAATACGGCTACACCTTC. Its translation is CATLEYGYTF.

The chain combines TRBV11-2 with TRBJ1-3, with 8 bases fitting TRBD1. The CDR3 loop spans 17 amino acids. Germline lookup yields CDR1 SGHAT and CDR2 FQNNGV. The V segment lost 0 bases and the J segment 3 bases; nucleotides outside the gene matches: 7. The CDR3 DNA reads TGTGCCAGCAGCTTAGATCCACAGGGGGACTTTGGAAACACCATATATTTT. It yields the protein CASSLDPQGDFGNTIYF.

V and J are TRBV29-1 and TRBJ1-4; D is unclear. V dropped 7 bases and J dropped 4 bases, with 10 bases sitting between them. The CDR3 is 12 residues long. Germline V gene sequence: CDR1 SQVTM, CDR2 ANQGSEA. The CDR3 DNA reads TGCAGCGCGACCGGGGATAATGAAAAACTGTTTTTT. Residues: CSATGDNEKLFF. Complete variable domain (other parts from reference TRBV29-1 and TRBJ1-4): SAVISQKPSRDICQRGTSLTIQCQVDSQVTMMFWYRQQPGQSLTLIATANQGSEATYESGFVIDKFPISRPNLTFSTLTVSNMSPEDSSIYLCSATGDNEKLFFGSGTQLSVL.

The chain combines TRBV30 with TRBJ2-7; D may be TRBD2 (5 bases). The CDR3 is 14 amino acids. CDR1 and CDR2 (germline): GTSNPN, SVGIG (reference sequence). Between the trimmed V and J ends, which lost 8 bases and 5 bases, there was a span of 22 bases. The CDR3 region is CATLHGAAVNEQYF. CDR3 in DNA: TGTGCCACCTTACACGGAGCGGCGGTAAACGAGCAGTACTTC.

The rearrangement joins TRBV30 to TRBJ1-5; 9 positions agree with TRBD1. The J segment lost 5 bases and the V segment lost 5 bases, leaving 4 bases of the junction unmatched. The CDR3 runs 13 residues. Looked up from germline, CDR1 is GTSNPN and CDR2 is SVGIG (reference sequence). In DNA, the CDR3 is TGTGCCTGGGACAGGGGGTTCGATCAGCCCCAGCATTTT. It translates to CAWDRGFDQPQHF.

The gene calls are TRBV10-3 and TRBJ2-2, with TRBD1 matching over 9 bases. V shed 6 bases, J shed 1 base, and the junction held 3 bases outside the gene matches. The CDR3 is made up of 15 amino acids. Per germline, CDR1 ENHRY and CDR2 SYGVKD. CDR3 coding DNA: TGTGCCATCAGAGAGACAGGGGGGAACACCGGGGAGCTGTTTTTT. It is translated as CAIRETGGNTGELFF.

CDR3 in DNA: TGTGCCAGCAGTTCTGTCGAAAGAGAGGGCTACACCTTC. Protein product: CASSSVEREGYTF. V gene TRBV6-6 combines with J gene TRBJ1-2; unclear D gene. CDR1 and CDR2 from the germline V gene are MNHNY and SVGAGI (reference sequence). This CDR3 comprises 13 residues. V lost 4 bases to trimming and J lost 8 bases, with 14 bases between them.

The rearrangement links TRBV7-3 to TRBJ2-3, with 7 bases lining up with TRBD1. The V and J ends lost 5 bases and 1 base, in that order; junction bases with no gene match: 6. CDR1 and CDR2 from the germline V gene are SGHTA and FQGTGA. The CDR3 is 15 amino acids. DNA for the CDR3: TGTGCCAGCAGCCCCGGGGACAGAGGCACAGATACGCAGTATTTT. This gives the protein CASSPGDRGTDTQYF.

This clone came up a few times. The rearrangement uses TRBV5-6 and TRBJ2-2; possible D gene TRBD2, 6 bases. Trimming removed 4 bases at V and 8 bases at J, with 21 bases between. Germline V gives CDR1 SGHDT, CDR2 YYEEEE. The CDR3 spans 16 residues. The CDR3 sequence is CASSGPPGRAGGELFF. In DNA, the CDR3 is TGTGCCAGCAGCGGACCCCCCGGCAGGGCGGGAGGGGAGCTGTTTTTT.

V and J are TRBV5-1 and TRBJ2-3, with D unclear. The CDR3 loop spans 16 amino acids. Between the trimmed V and J ends, which lost 0 bases and 4 bases, there was a span of 15 bases. Germline CDR1 SGHRS, CDR2 YFSETQ. The DNA of the CDR3 is TGCGCCAGCAGCTTGGTGGATCCCAGGCCCCCAGATACGCAGTATTTT. Protein sequence: CASSLVDPRPPDTQYF.

The rearrangement links TRBV25-1 to TRBJ2-5; D ambiguous. This CDR3 has 15 residues. Germline-derived CDR1 and CDR2 are MGHDK and SYGVNS. V dropped 3 bases and J dropped 1 base, with 12 bases sitting between them. For the CDR3, the DNA is TGTGCCAGCAGTGACTGGGCGAACTCCCAAGAGACCCAGTACTTC. It specifies CASSDWANSQETQYF.

V usage is TRBV7-9 and J usage is TRBJ2-3; 11 bases align to TRBD2. CDR3 length equals 15 residues. With 3 bases clipped from V and 4 bases from J, the junction kept 3 bases outside the gene matches. Germline V gives CDR1 SEHNR, CDR2 FQNEAQ (reference sequence). CDR3 region: CASSFTSGGADTQYF. For the CDR3, the DNA is TGTGCCAGCAGCTTTACTAGCGGGGGAGCAGATACGCAGTATTTT.

The chain carries TRBV29-1 and TRBJ1-4; D unresolved. Deletions cut 5 bases from V and 6 bases from J, with 13 bases between. Germline values: CDR1 SQVTM, CDR2 ANQGSEA. The CDR3 has 13 amino acids. The CDR3 loop reads CSVLGEVDEKLFF. The DNA of the CDR3 is TGCAGCGTTCTTGGGGAGGTGGATGAAAAACTGTTTTTT. Full variable domain (rest looked up from reference TRBV29-1 and TRBJ1-4): SAVISQKPSRDICQRGTSLTIQCQVDSQVTMMFWYRQQPGQSLTLIATANQGSEATYESGFVIDKFPISRPNLTFSTLTVSNMSPEDSSIYLCSVLGEVDEKLFFGSGTQLSVL.

A few counts support this clone. The chain links TRBV30 to TRBJ2-5, with D unclear. Germline CDR1 GTSNPN, CDR2 SVGIG (reference sequence). Trimming removed 3 bases at V and 7 bases at J, with 18 bases between. CDR3 length: 14 amino acids. DNA of the CDR3: TGTGCCTGGAGGGACGGGCGGACGTCTCGGACCCAGTACTTC. Amino acid sequence: CAWRDGRTSRTQYF.

CDR3 coding DNA: TGTGCCAGCTCACCACCGTCGGTAGTAGGCGAGCAGTACTTC. It encodes CASSPPSVVGEQYF. V gene TRBV18 combines with J gene TRBJ2-7; D gene uncertain. CDR3 length: 14 amino acids. The V end lost 0 bases, the J end lost 6 bases, and 12 bases lay between the germline ends. CDR1 is KGHSH and CDR2 is LQKENI in the germline V gene.

A few counts support this clone. This sequence joins TRBV10-3 and TRBJ2-2, with TRBD1 as a possible D gene (5 bases). Trimming stripped 0 bases from V and 2 bases from J, with 7 bases between. The CDR3 consists of 15 residues. Germline V gives CDR1 ENHRY, CDR2 SYGVKD. This CDR3 is CAISESTVNTGELFF. The CDR3 DNA reads TGTGCCATCAGTGAGTCGACAGTAAACACCGGGGAGCTGTTTTTT.

The chain has TRBV27 and TRBJ2-5; D unclear. Germline CDR1 MNHEY, CDR2 SMNVEV (reference sequence). Trimming removed 8 bases at V and 7 bases at J, with 11 bases between. The CDR3 extends over 11 amino acids. CDR3 DNA sequence: TGTGCCAGCGGAACGGTGTGGACCCAGTACTTC. Protein product: CASGTVWTQYF.